Below, 28 T cell receptor beta chains from the same sample are listed, as sequenced in a study of shared T cell receptors in the human thymus. Sequenced by immunoSEQ multiplex PCR; TCRdb stores in-frame clones only, minus some. The table includes more than 300,000 clones, around 95% detected once. The sample consisted of thymocytes. The source of these receptors is a human donor.

Remarks on this clone: Mismatch with germline at one junction end may stem from a read error. The rearrangement uses TRBV27 and TRBJ1-5; D is uncertain. Looked up from germline, CDR1 is MNHEY and CDR2 is SMNVEV (reference sequence). The CDR3 has 15 amino acids. The DNA for the CDR3 is TGTGCCGGCAGTTTATCGTGGTTCAGCAATCAGCCCCAGCATTTT. Its translation: CAGSLSWFSNQPQHF.

The chain uses TRBV7-2 and TRBJ2-5; D possibly corresponds to TRBD2 (6 bases). This CDR3 contains 16 residues. Germline CDR1 reads SGHTA; CDR2 reads FQGNSA. V was pared by 5 bases and J by 6 bases, with 22 bases between. The CDR3 is CASSLGEAGGRKTQYF. CDR3 DNA sequence: TGTGCCAGCAGCCTAGGGGAAGCGGGCGGTCGGAAGACCCAGTACTTC.

This chain connects TRBV25-1 to TRBJ2-3; D is possibly TRBD2 (5 bases). CDR1 is MGHDK, CDR2 SYGVNS, per germline. CDR3 length equals 16 residues. Between the trimmed V and J ends, which lost 3 bases and 1 base, there was a span of 14 bases. CDR3 nucleotides: TGTGCCAGCAGTGACCGGGCTAGCTATCGCACAGATACGCAGTATTTT. This sequence encodes CASSDRASYRTDTQYF.

This sequence joins TRBV10-3 and TRBJ2-2; 7 bases match TRBD2. The CDR3 runs to 15 residues. V lost 4 bases to trimming and J lost 3 bases; unmatched junction nucleotides: 5. Germline V gene data show CDR1 as ENHRY and CDR2 as SYGVKD. The CDR3 DNA is TGTGCCATCAGTGCGGGACTACGCCACACCGGGGAGCTGTTTTTT. It codes for CAISAGLRHTGELFF.

This clone appeared once. The chain employs TRBV19 and TRBJ2-1; TRBD1 matches 8 bases. Germline assignment: CDR1 LNHDA and CDR2 SQIVND (reference sequence). After removal of 0 bases from V and 4 bases from J, the junction contained 11 bases not matched to a gene. There are 18 residues in the CDR3. CDR3 amino acids: CASSIDFPDRGTYNEQFF. The CDR3 region has the DNA TGTGCCAGTAGTATAGATTTCCCTGACAGGGGCACTTACAATGAGCAGTTCTTC.

The rearrangement uses TRBV4-1 and TRBJ2-5, with 8 bases lining up with TRBD2. The junction had 12 bases not matched to a gene; V was cut back by 1 base and J by 5 bases. In germline, CDR1 is MGHRA, CDR2 YSYEKL. The length of the CDR3 is 17 residues. The CDR3: CASSQVIAGRVCETQYF. The CDR3 coding sequence is TGCGCCAGCAGCCAAGTAATAGCGGGAAGGGTGTGTGAGACCCAGTACTTC.

V is TRBV5-8 and J is TRBJ1-3; D not resolved. Deletions cut 2 bases from V and 8 bases from J, with 11 bases between. The CDR3 is 13 amino acids. In germline, CDR1 is SGHTS, CDR2 YDEGEE. CDR3 in amino acids: CASSFRPGYTIYF. In DNA, the CDR3 is TGTGCCAGCAGCTTCCGGCCGGGGTACACCATATATTTT. Supplemented by reference TRBV5-8 and TRBJ1-3, the full variable domain reads EAGVTQSPTHLIKTRGQQATLRCSPISGHTSVYWYQQALGLGLQFLLWYDEGEERNRGNFPPRFSGRQFPNYSSELNVNALELEDSALYLCASSFRPGYTIYFGEGSWLTVV.

This rearrangement joins TRBV7-9 to TRBJ2-1, with unresolved D. The CDR3 contains 16 residues. Trimming pared 4 bases from V and 0 bases from J, leaving 13 bases between. Germline values: CDR1 SEHNR, CDR2 FQNEAQ (reference sequence). The CDR3: CASSSPRTSSYNEQFF. Written as DNA, the CDR3 is TGTGCCAGCAGCTCACCCCGGACCAGCTCCTACAATGAGCAGTTCTTC.

This rearrangement joins TRBV9 to TRBJ2-5, with TRBD2 matching over 7 bases. V shed 0 bases and J 5 bases; nucleotides not matched to a gene: 13. The CDR3 covers 17 residues. Germline V gives CDR1 SGDLS, CDR2 YYNGEE. The CDR3 protein is CASSVATRGGVRETQYF. The CDR3 DNA reads TGTGCCAGCAGCGTAGCTACTCGTGGGGGGGTCCGGGAGACCCAGTACTTC.

V usage is TRBV15 and J usage is TRBJ2-7; TRBD1 is a possible D gene (6 bases). This CDR3 spans 17 amino acids. In germline, CDR1 is LNHNV, CDR2 YYDKDF (reference sequence). The V and J ends lost 2 bases and 2 bases respectively, with 19 bases between them. The CDR3 is CATSRTLHRDPPYEQYF. CDR3 bases: TGTGCCACCAGCAGAACCCTTCACAGGGACCCCCCCTACGAGCAGTACTTC.

This clone has a single count. This chain links TRBV5-1 with TRBJ2-5, with D uncertain. The CDR3 consists of 14 residues. Trimming stripped 5 bases from V and 5 bases from J, with 16 bases between. CDR1 is SGHRS, CDR2 YFSETQ, per germline. The CDR3 region has the DNA TGCGCCAGCAGTCAGCCGGAGAGGTGGGAGACCCAGTACTTC. It encodes CASSQPERWETQYF.

The rearrangement links TRBV5-6 to TRBJ1-1, with D unclear. Trimming cost V 1 base and J 7 bases, with 11 bases left between them. The length of the CDR3 is 13 residues. Germline V gives CDR1 SGHDT, CDR2 YYEEEE. CDR3 in amino acids: CASSLYSNHEAFF. For the CDR3, the DNA is TGTGCCAGCAGCTTGTACAGCAACCATGAAGCTTTCTTT.

This sequence joins TRBV28 and TRBJ2-6, with no clear D. Trimming cost V 3 bases and J 0 bases, with 15 bases left between them. Germline V gene data show CDR1 as MDHEN and CDR2 as SYDVKM. The length of the CDR3 is 18 residues. Here the CDR3 reads CASSFAAENPSGANVLTF. CDR3 nucleotide sequence: TGTGCCAGCAGTTTTGCGGCAGAAAACCCCTCTGGGGCCAACGTCCTGACTTTC.

The chain recombines TRBV28 with TRBJ2-2, with D possibly TRBD1 on 6 matching bases. Germline V gene sequence: CDR1 MDHEN, CDR2 SYDVKM. The CDR3 spans 17 residues. V was clipped by 4 bases and J by 0 bases, with 15 bases between them. The CDR3 nucleotides are TGTGCCAGCAGTTCAAACCCCGGGACACCGAACACCGGGGAGCTGTTTTTT. The encoded protein is CASSSNPGTPNTGELFF.

The rearrangement uses TRBV28 and TRBJ2-3; TRBD2 matches at 11 bases. Trimming took 6 bases from V and 0 from J; bases not matched to a gene: 11. This CDR3 region has 18 residues. Germline V gene data show CDR1 as MDHEN and CDR2 as SYDVKM. Written as DNA, the CDR3 is TGTGCCAGCAGCCCAACTAGCGGGAGAAACCTTAGCACAGATACGCAGTATTTT. This codes for CASSPTSGRNLSTDTQYF.

V and J are TRBV19 and TRBJ2-7; TRBD1 aligns across 9 bases. The CDR3 runs 14 residues. The ends lost 5 bases at V and 5 bases at J; junction bases unmatched: 7. In germline, CDR1 is LNHDA, CDR2 SQIVND (reference sequence). As DNA, the CDR3 is TGTGCCAGTAGTGCAGGACAGGGGTGTCACGAGCAGTACTTC. Translated: CASSAGQGCHEQYF.

V and J are TRBV7-2 and TRBJ2-7; D may be TRBD2 (6 bases). Germline V gives CDR1 SGHTA, CDR2 FQGNSA. V dropped 4 bases and J dropped 0 bases, with 16 bases sitting between them. The CDR3 runs to 16 residues. CDR3 in DNA: TGTGCCAGCAGCTCCGCGAGAGGGAGGTTCTCCTACGAGCAGTACTTC. This encodes CASSSARGRFSYEQYF.

This clone was seen a few times. V gene TRBV13 combines with J gene TRBJ2-7; no firm D call. CDR3 size: 12 residues. The ends were cut back, 5 bases at V and 7 bases at J, with 12 bases in the middle. Germline CDR1 and CDR2: PRHDT and FYEKMQ (reference sequence). CDR3 region: CASSLARREQYF. Written as DNA, the CDR3 is TGTGCCAGCAGCCTCGCCCGGCGGGAGCAGTACTTC. Using reference TRBV13 and TRBJ2-7 for the parts outside the CDR3, the full variable domain is AAGVIQSPRHLIKEKRETATLKCYPIPRHDTVYWYQQGPGQDPQFLISFYEKMQSDKGSIPDRFSAQQFSDYHSELNMSSLELGDSALYFCASSLARREQYFGPGTRLTVT.

The chain carries TRBV27 and TRBJ2-7, with 9 bases matching TRBD1. The germline V gene encodes CDR1 MNHEY and CDR2 SMNVEV (reference sequence). The CDR3 runs 15 residues. Trimming cost V 6 bases and J 2 bases; bases outside gene matches: 8. This CDR3 reads CASSPGTGIAYEQYF. CDR3 bases: TGTGCCAGCAGCCCCGGGACAGGGATTGCCTACGAGCAGTACTTC.

The J gene is TRBJ1-2, the V gene TRBV19; D is perhaps TRBD1 (6 bases). This CDR3 comprises 15 residues. Germline assignment: CDR1 LNHDA and CDR2 SQIVND (reference sequence). The V end was cut by 5 bases, the J end by 4 bases, with 17 bases between. The CDR3 DNA reads as TGTGCCAGTAGTTCGGAAACTGGACAGTCCTATGGCTACACCTTC. It encodes CASSSETGQSYGYTF.

This chain connects TRBV28 to TRBJ1-2; D perhaps matches TRBD1 (6 bases). CDR3 length: 15 amino acids. V lost 3 bases and J lost 5, with 16 bases in between. Germline V gene data show CDR1 as MDHEN and CDR2 as SYDVKM. The CDR3 region is CASSLDRPALYGYTF. CDR3 nucleotide sequence: TGTGCCAGCAGTTTGGACAGACCAGCCCTTTATGGCTACACCTTC.

The chain combines TRBV5-4 with TRBJ2-7, with 8 bases fitting TRBD1. V lost 2 bases and J lost 0; bases outside the gene matches: 10. Germline CDR1 is SGHNT and CDR2 is YYREEE (reference sequence). The CDR3 has 17 amino acids. The CDR3 region has the DNA TGTGCCAGCAGCTTTTTCGGACAGGGTCTTTCCTCCTACGAGCAGTACTTC. Translating gives CASSFFGQGLSSYEQYF.

This sequence joins TRBV7-9 and TRBJ2-2; D is ambiguous. CDR3 length: 17 residues. Germline CDR1 and CDR2: SEHNR and FQNEAQ (reference sequence). V was trimmed by 5 bases and J by 0 bases, leaving 16 bases between them. The CDR3 loop is CASSGYTDHANTGELFF. For the CDR3, the DNA is TGTGCCAGCAGCGGATATACGGACCACGCGAACACCGGGGAGCTGTTTTTT.

The rearrangement uses TRBV30 and TRBJ2-7, with 9 bases that match TRBD2. CDR3 size: 15 residues. V shed 4 bases and J 1 base; nucleotides not matched to a gene: 8. Germline V CDR1 and CDR2: GTSNPN, SVGIG (reference sequence). DNA for the CDR3: TGTGCCTGGAATTCTTTAGCGGGAGTTTCCTACGAGCAGTACTTC. This codes for CAWNSLAGVSYEQYF.

The rearrangement joins TRBV6-1 to TRBJ1-4, with 7 bases matching TRBD1. V shed 6 bases, J shed 4 bases, and the junction held 5 bases outside the gene matches. Germline V lookup: CDR1 MNHNS, CDR2 SASEGT. The CDR3 contains 14 residues. The CDR3 nucleotides are TGTGCCAGCAGCCGCGGACAGGTTAATGAAAAACTGTTTTTT. Amino acids: CASSRGQVNEKLFF.

The chain is built from TRBV2 and TRBJ2-7; D is possibly TRBD1 (6 bases). This CDR3 spans 16 amino acids. Germline-derived CDR1 and CDR2 are SNHLY and FYNNEI. The V end lost 3 bases, the J end lost 2 bases, and 17 bases lay between the germline ends. In DNA, the CDR3 is TGTGCCAGCAGTGACCCAGGCAGGACAGTCCCCTACGAGCAGTACTTC. It specifies CASSDPGRTVPYEQYF.

This chain joins TRBV27 and TRBJ2-7; weak D call: TRBD2 (6 bases). CDR1 is MNHEY and CDR2 is SMNVEV in the germline V gene (reference sequence). CDR3 length: 13 amino acids. The V end was cut by 6 bases, the J end by 4 bases, with 13 bases between. The CDR3: CASRPPAGYEQYF. The CDR3 DNA sequence: TGTGCCAGCAGACCCCCAGCGGGTTACGAGCAGTACTTC.

J is TRBJ2-3 and V is TRBV19; TRBD1 agrees at 8 bases. The V and J ends lost 9 bases and 5 bases, in that order; junction bases with no gene match: 13. The CDR3 totals 15 residues. Looked up from germline, CDR1 is LNHDA and CDR2 is SQIVND (reference sequence). This CDR3 reads CASLDPQGGGDTQYF. CDR3 DNA: TGTGCCAGCCTCGATCCACAGGGGGGAGGAGATACGCAGTATTTT. Drawing the rest from reference TRBV19 and TRBJ2-3, the complete variable domain is DGGITQSPKYLFRKEGQNVTLSCEQNLNHDAMYWYRQDPGQGLRLIYYSQIVNDFQKGDIAEGYSVSREKKESFPLTVTSAQKNPTAFYLCASLDPQGGGDTQYFGPGTRLTVL.